This T cell receptor beta chain is drawn from a study of cytotoxic CD8 clonotypes in ibrutinib-treated CLL. Overall study context: Among the patients, 11 presented as relapsed/refractory and fewer than 16 as treatment-naive; around 18 showed unmutated IGHV. Samples yielded averages of 200,000 to 300,000 productive templates and fewer than 100,000 productive rearrangements.

Only in-frame clones appear in the TCRdb table, and some are missing; sequencing was by immunoSEQ multiplex PCR. Of around 150,000 clones in the sample, around nine tenths were seen once. The source of roughly 2 micrograms of genomic DNA for TCR beta libraries was cryopreserved PBMCs. Study outcomes and limitations: Rising at ibrutinib response, clonality subsequently fell back toward baseline at progression.

Concerning this clone: The antigen is undetermined.

This specimen was PBMCs, taken at disease progression, from a patient treated with ibrutinib. The clonotype comes from a human donor with chronic lymphocytic leukemia.

The DNA for the CDR3 is TGTGCCAGCAGCAGGACTAGCGTCGGGATTAGTTTCTACGAGCAGTACTTC. Translated, it gives CASSRTSVGISFYEQYF. V is TRBV14 and J is TRBJ2-7; 9 bases align to TRBD2. This CDR3 region has 17 residues. With V trimmed by 5 bases and J by 3 bases, 14 bases remained unmatched. Germline CDR1 reads SGHDN; CDR2 reads FVKESK.